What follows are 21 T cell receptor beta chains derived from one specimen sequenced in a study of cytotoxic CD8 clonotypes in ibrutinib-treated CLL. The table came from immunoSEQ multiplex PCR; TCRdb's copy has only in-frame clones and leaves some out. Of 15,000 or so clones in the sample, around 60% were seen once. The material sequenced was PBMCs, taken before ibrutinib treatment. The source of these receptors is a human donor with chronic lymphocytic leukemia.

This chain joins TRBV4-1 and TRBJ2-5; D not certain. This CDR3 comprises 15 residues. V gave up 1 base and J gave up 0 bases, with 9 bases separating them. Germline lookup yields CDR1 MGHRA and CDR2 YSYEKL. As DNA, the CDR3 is TGCGCCAGCAGCCAAGTTACCTCCAACCAAGAGACCCAGTACTTC. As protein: CASSQVTSNQETQYF.

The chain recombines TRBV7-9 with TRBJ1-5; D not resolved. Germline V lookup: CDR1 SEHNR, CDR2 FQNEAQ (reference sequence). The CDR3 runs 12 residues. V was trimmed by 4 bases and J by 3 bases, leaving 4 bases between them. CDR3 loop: CASSSDNQPQHF. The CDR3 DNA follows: TGTGCCAGCAGCTCAGACAATCAGCCCCAGCATTTT. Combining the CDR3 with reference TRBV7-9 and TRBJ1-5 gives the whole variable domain DTGVSQNPRHKITKRGQNVTFRCDPISEHNRLYWYRQTLGQGPEFLTYFQNEAQLEKSRLLSDRFSAERPKGSFSTLEIQRTEQGDSAMYLCASSSDNQPQHFGDGTRLSIL.

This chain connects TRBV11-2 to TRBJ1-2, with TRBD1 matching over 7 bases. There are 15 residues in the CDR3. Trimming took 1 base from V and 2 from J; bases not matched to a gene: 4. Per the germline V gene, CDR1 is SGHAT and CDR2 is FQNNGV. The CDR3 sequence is CASSLGGTANYGYTF. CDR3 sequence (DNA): TGTGCCAGCAGCTTAGGGGGGACAGCGAACTATGGCTACACCTTC. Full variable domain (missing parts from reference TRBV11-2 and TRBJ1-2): EAGVAQSPRYKIIEKRQSVAFWCNPISGHATLYWYQQILGQGPKLLIQFQNNGVVDDSQLPKDRFSAERLKGVDSTLKIQPAKLEDSAVYLCASSLGGTANYGYTFGSGTRLTVV.

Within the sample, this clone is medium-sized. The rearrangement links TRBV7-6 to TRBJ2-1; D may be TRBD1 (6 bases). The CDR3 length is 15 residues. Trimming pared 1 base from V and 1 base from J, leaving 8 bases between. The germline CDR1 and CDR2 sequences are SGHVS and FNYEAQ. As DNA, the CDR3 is TGTGCCAGCAGCTTAGATCAGGGGTCCTACAATGAGCAGTTCTTC. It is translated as CASSLDQGSYNEQFF.

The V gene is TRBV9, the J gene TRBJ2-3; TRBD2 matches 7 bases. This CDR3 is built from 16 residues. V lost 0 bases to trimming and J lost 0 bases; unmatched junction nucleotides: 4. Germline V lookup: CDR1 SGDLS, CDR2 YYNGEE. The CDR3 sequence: CASSVGSGASTDTQYF. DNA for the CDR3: TGTGCCAGCAGCGTAGGCAGCGGGGCGAGCACAGATACGCAGTATTTT.

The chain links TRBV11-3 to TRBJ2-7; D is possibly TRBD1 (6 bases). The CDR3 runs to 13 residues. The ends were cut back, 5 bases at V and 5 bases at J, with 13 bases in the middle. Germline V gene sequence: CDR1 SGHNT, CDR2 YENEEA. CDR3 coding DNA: TGTGCCAGCAGCAAAGGGGGTTTCAACGAGCAGTACTTC. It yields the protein CASSKGGFNEQYF.

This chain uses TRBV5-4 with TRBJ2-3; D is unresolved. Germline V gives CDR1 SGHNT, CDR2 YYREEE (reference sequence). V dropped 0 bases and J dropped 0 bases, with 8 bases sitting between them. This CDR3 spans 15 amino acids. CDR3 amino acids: CASSLDRGSTDTQYF. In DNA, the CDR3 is TGTGCCAGCAGCTTGGACAGAGGTAGCACAGATACGCAGTATTTT.

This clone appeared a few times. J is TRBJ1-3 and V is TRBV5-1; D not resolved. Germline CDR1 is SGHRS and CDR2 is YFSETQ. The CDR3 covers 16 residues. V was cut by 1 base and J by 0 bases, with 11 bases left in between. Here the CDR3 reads CASSLSLINSGNTIYF. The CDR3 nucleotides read TGCGCCAGCAGCTTGTCCCTGATAAACTCTGGAAACACCATATATTTT.

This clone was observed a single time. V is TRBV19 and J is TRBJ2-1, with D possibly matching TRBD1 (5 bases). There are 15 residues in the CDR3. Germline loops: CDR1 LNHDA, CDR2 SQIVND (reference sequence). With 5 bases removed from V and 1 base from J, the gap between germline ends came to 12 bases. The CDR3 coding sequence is TGTGCCAGTAGTGAGGACACCTATTCCTACAATGAGCAGTTCTTC. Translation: CASSEDTYSYNEQFF.

Written as DNA, the CDR3 is TGTGCCAGCAGTCACCAGGGGAGCTCCTACGAGCAGTACTTC. This sequence encodes CASSHQGSSYEQYF. This chain links TRBV6-5 with TRBJ2-7, with D possibly TRBD1 on 6 matching bases. V lost 5 bases and J lost 0, with 11 bases in between. The length of the CDR3 is 14 residues. In germline, CDR1 is MNHEY, CDR2 SVGAGI.

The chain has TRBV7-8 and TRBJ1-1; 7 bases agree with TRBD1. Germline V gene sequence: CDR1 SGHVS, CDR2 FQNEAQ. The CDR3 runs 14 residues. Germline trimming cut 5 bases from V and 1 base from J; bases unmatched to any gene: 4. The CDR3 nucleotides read TGTGCCAGCAGCCGTTGGACAGGGAACACTGAAGCTTTCTTT. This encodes CASSRWTGNTEAFF. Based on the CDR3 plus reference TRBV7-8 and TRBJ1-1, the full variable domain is GAGVSQSPRYKVAKRGQDVALRCDPISGHVSLFWYQQALGQGPEFLTYFQNEAQLDKSGLPSDRFFAERPEGSVSTLKIQRTQQEDSAVYLCASSRWTGNTEAFFGQGTRLTVV.

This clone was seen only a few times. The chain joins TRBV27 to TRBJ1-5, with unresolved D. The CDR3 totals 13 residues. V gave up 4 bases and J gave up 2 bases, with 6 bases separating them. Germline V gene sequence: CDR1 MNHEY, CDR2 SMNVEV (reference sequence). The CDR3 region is CASSSGGNQPQHF. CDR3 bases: TGTGCCAGCAGTTCTGGGGGCAATCAGCCCCAGCATTTT.

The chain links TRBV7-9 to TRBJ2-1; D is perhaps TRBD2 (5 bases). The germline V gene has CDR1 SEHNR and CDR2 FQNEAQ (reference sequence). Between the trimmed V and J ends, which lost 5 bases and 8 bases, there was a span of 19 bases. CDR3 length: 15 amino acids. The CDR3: CASSQTPGPGDEQFF. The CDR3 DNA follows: TGTGCCAGCAGCCAAACCCCGGGCCCCGGGGATGAGCAGTTCTTC.

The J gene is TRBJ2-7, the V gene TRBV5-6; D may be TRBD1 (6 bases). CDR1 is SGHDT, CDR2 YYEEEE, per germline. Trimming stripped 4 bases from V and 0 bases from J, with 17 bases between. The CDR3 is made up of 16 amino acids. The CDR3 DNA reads TGTGCCAGCAGCAGAGATATCGGACAGAGCTCCTACGAGCAGTACTTC. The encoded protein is CASSRDIGQSSYEQYF.

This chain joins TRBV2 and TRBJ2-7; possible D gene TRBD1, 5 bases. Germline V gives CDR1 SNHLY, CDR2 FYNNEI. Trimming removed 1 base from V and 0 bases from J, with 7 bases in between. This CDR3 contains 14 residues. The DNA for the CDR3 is TGTGCCAGCAGTGAAGACAGGCCCTCCTACGAGCAGTACTTC. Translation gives CASSEDRPSYEQYF. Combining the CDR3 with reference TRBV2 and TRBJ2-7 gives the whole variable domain EPEVTQTPSHQVTQMGQEVILRCVPISNHLYFYWYRQILGQKVEFLVSFYNNEISEKSEIFDDQFSVERPDGSNFTLKIRSTKLEDSAMYFCASSEDRPSYEQYFGPGTRLTVT.

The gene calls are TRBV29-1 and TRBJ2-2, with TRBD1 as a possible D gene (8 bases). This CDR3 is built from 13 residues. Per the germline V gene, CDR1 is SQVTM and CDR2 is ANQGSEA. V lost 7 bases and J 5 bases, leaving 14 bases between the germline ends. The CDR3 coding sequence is TGCAGCGCGAACAGGGGGGGGACCGGGGAGCTGTTTTTT. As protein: CSANRGGTGELFF.

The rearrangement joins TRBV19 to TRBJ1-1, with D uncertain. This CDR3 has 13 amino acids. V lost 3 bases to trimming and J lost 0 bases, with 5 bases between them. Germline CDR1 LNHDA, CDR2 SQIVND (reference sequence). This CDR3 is CASSIMMNTEAFF. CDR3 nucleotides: TGTGCCAGTAGTATTATGATGAACACTGAAGCTTTCTTT. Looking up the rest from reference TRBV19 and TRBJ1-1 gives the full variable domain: DGGITQSPKYLFRKEGQNVTLSCEQNLNHDAMYWYRQDPGQGLRLIYYSQIVNDFQKGDIAEGYSVSREKKESFPLTVTSAQKNPTAFYLCASSIMMNTEAFFGQGTRLTVV.

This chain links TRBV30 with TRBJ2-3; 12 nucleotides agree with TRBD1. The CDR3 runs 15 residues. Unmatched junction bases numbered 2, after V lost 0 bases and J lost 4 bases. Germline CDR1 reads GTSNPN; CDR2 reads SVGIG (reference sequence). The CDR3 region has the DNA TGTGCCTGGAGTGTGGGACAGGGGGCGCCAGATACGCAGTATTTT. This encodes CAWSVGQGAPDTQYF.

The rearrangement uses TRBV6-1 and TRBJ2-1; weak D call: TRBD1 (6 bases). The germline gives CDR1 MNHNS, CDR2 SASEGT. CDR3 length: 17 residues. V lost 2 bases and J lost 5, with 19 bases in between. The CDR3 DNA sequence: TGTGCCAGCAGTGAACCCATTGACCGGACAGTTAACAATGAGCAGTTCTTC. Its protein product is CASSEPIDRTVNNEQFF.

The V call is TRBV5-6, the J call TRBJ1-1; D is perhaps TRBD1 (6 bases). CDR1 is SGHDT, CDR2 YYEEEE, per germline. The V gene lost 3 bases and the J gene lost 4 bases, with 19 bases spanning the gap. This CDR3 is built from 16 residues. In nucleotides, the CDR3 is TGTGCCAGCAGCTACCGACAGGCCCAAGTGGGCACTGAAGCTTTCTTT. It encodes CASSYRQAQVGTEAFF.

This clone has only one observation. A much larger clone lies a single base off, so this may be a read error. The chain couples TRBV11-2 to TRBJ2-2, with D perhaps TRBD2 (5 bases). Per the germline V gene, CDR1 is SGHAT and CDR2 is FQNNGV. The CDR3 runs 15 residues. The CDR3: CASSLLGPETGEPFF. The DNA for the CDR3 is TGTGCCAGCAGCTTACTTGGGCCAGAGACCGGGGAGCCGTTTTTT.